The sample holds one count of the clone carrying this T cell receptor (beta chain). This record comes from a study of radiation and T cells in renal cell carcinoma. Study-wide context: Nephrectomy followed 15 Gy stereotactic body radiation by 4 weeks.

Germline V gene lookup returns CDR1 MNHEY and CDR2 SMNVEV (reference sequence). V was trimmed by 10 bases and J by 7 bases, leaving 22 bases between them. CDR3 length: 15 amino acids. Time point: baseline pretreatment blood. Treatment noted: 15 Gy SBRT to primary tumor, nephrectomy 4 weeks later. Blood was sampled at baseline, 2 weeks and 4 weeks after SBRT. The data were produced by immunoSEQ multiplex PCR, yet TCRdb's version contains in-frame clones alone and is incomplete. Of about 21,000 clones in the sample, about 80% were seen once. This sequence originates from a man between 60 and 75 years old with renal cell carcinoma. The sample in question was blood, obtained from a patient whose treatment included radiotherapy and nephrectomy. V is TRBV27 and J is TRBJ2-2; no definite D call. In DNA, the CDR3 is TGTGCCACTGGCTCCGGGCCGGGCAGTTTCGGGGAGCTGTTTTTT. It specifies CATGSGPGSFGELFF.